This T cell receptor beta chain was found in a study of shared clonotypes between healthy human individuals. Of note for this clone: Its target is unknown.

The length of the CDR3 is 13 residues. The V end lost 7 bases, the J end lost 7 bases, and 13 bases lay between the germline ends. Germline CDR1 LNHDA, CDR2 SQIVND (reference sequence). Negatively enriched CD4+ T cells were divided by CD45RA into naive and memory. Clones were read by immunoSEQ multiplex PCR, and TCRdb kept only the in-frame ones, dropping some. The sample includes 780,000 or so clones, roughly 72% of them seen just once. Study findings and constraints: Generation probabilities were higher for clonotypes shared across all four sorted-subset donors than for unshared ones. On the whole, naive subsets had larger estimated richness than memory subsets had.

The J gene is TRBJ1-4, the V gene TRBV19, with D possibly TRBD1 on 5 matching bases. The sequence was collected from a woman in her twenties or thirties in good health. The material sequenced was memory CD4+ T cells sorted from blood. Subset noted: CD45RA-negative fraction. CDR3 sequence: CASKSRVREKLFF. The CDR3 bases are TGTGCCAGTAAAAGCAGGGTGCGTGAAAAACTGTTTTTT.